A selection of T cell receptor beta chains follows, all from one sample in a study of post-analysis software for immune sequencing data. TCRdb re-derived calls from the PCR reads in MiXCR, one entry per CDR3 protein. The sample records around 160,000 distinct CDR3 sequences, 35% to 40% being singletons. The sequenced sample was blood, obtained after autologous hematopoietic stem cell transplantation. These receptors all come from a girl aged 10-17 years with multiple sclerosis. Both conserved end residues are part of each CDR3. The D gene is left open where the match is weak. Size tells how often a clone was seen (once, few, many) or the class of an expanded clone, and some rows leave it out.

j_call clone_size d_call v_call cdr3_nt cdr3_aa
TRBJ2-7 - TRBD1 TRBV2 TGTGCCAGCAGCCCCGGACAGGGGCGCCCCTACGAGCAGTACTTC CASSPGQGRPYEQYF
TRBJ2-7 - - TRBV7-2 TGTGCCAACAGCTCACTGGTCGGGAACTACGAGCAGTACTTC CANSSLVGNYEQYF
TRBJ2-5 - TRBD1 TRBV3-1 TGTGCCAGCAGCCAACTACATTCAGGGGGATCAGAGACCCAGTACTTC CASSQLHSGGSETQYF
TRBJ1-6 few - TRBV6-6 TGTGCCAGCAGCCCCTGGGAGCATAATTCACCCCTCCACTTT CASSPWEHNSPLHF
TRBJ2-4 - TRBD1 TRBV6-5 TGTGCCAGCAGGCGGGGACAGGGGCTTACCAAAAACATTCAGTACTTC CASRRGQGLTKNIQYF
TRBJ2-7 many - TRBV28 TGTGCCAGCAGTTTATACTACGAGCAGTACTTC CASSLYYEQYF
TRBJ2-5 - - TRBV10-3 TGTGCCATCAGTGGGGGAACAGAGATGTACCAAGAGACCCAGTACTTC CAISGGTEMYQETQYF
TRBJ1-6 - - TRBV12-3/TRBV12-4 TGTGCCAGCAGTTCACTAGCTAATAATTCACCCCTCCACTTT CASSSLANNSPLHF
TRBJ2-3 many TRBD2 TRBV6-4 TGTGCCAGCAGTGAGGACACTAGCGGCACAGATACGCAGTATTTT CASSEDTSGTDTQYF
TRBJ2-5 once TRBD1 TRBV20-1 TGCAGTGCTAGTCCAGGGGGCGCTGAGTGGACGGAGACCCAGTACTTC CSASPGGAEWTETQYF
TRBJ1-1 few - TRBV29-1 TGCAGCGTTAGGGGTTCGAACACTGAAGCTTTCTTT CSVRGSNTEAFF
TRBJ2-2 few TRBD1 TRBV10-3 TGTGCCATCAGTGGGTCCCCTGGGACAGTCGCGAACACCGGGGAGCTGTTTTTT CAISGSPGTVANTGELFF
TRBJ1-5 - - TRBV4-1 TGCGCCAGCAGCCAAGGTGATTCGGCCCTTGGCCAGCCCCAGCATTTT CASSQGDSALGQPQHF
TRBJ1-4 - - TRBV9 TGTGCCAGCAGCGTAGGTGCTGACACGGTTGGGTCTAATGAAAAACTGTTTTTT CASSVGADTVGSNEKLFF
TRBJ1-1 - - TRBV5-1 TGCGCCAGCAGCACCACCGGGTCTCGTTCGGGAGCTTTCTTT CASSTTGSRSGAFF
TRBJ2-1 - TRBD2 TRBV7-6 TGTGCCAGCAGCTTAGGTCCGGGGGGGCTTCTCAATGAGCAGTTCTTC CASSLGPGGLLNEQFF
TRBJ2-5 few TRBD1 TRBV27 TGTGCCAGCAGTTTAGGACCGGGACAGGCGAAGGTGACCCAGTACTTC CASSLGPGQAKVTQYF
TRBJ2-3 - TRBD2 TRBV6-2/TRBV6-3 TGTGCCAACAGTCCTGGACTAGCGGGAGCGGATACGCAGTATTTT CANSPGLAGADTQYF
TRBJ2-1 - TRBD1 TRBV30 TGTGCCTGGAACGCCGGGACAGGGTCCCAGGGTGAGCAGTTCTTC CAWNAGTGSQGEQFF
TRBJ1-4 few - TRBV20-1 TGCAGTGCTAGCAGGGCGGATGAAAAACTGTTTTTT CSASRADEKLFF
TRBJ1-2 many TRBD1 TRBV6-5 TGTGCCAGCAGCCCGGTTACCGGGACAGGGGACTATGGCTACACCTTC CASSPVTGTGDYGYTF
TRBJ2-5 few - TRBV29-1 TGCAGCGTTGAAGATTTGGCAGGGCTGGGAGAGACCCAGTACTTC CSVEDLAGLGETQYF
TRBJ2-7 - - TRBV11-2 TGTGCCAGCAGCCTTGGAGGGAGAGGCAAAACGGAGTACGAGCAGTACTTC CASSLGGRGKTEYEQYF
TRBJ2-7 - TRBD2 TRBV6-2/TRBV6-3 TGTGCCAGCACCTATTCCCTAGGGGGGACTAGGTCCTACGAGCAGTACTTC CASTYSLGGTRSYEQYF
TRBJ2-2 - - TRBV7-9 TGTGCCAGCAGTCGCCACGGGGAGCTGTTTTTT CASSRHGELFF
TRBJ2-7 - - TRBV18 TGTGCCAGCTCCCCTCCGGGAAACAAGGGGACCGTGCAGTACTTC CASSPPGNKGTVQYF
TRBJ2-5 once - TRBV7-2 TGTGCCGGCAGCTCATTGGAGGGATGGGAGACCCAGTACTTC CAGSSLEGWETQYF
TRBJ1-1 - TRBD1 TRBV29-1 TGCAGCGTCACAGGGGGCTTGGACAGGGGGCTTGATTTCTTT CSVTGGLDRGLDFF
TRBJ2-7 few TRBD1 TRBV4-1 TGCGCCAGCAGCCGTCCGGGACAGAGCTACGAGCAGTACTTC CASSRPGQSYEQYF
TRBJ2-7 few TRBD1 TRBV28 TGTGCCAGCAGGCGACTCCAGACAGGGGGCTACGAGCAGTACTTC CASRRLQTGGYEQYF
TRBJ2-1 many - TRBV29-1 TGCAGCGCGTATGTTTACGGGGAGAATGAGCAGTTCTTC CSAYVYGENEQFF
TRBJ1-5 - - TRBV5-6 TGTGCCAGCAGCTTGGAACAGAATCAGCCCCAGCATTTT CASSLEQNQPQHF